This T cell receptor (beta chain) was sequenced during a study of cytomegalovirus exposure and HLA in healthy donors. The germline V and J ends were trimmed by 0 bases and 5 bases, with 7 bases remaining between them. Germline V gene lookup returns CDR1 SGHAT and CDR2 FQNNGV. The CDR3 contains 13 residues. The PCR employed 60 Vbeta primers together with 13 Jbeta primers. Here immunoSEQ multiplex PCR was the method, and the copy in TCRdb shows in-frame clones only, minus some. The sample contains roughly 160,000 clones, approximately 80% of which appear only once. The genes are TRBV11-2 and TRBJ1-1; D is ambiguous. Sequenced input: PBMCs. The source of this sequence is a man aged 25-45 years in good health and CMV-seropositive. This CDR3 reads CASSLDGGTEAFF. For the CDR3, the DNA is TGTGCCAGCAGCTTAGATGGAGGGACTGAAGCTTTCTTT.